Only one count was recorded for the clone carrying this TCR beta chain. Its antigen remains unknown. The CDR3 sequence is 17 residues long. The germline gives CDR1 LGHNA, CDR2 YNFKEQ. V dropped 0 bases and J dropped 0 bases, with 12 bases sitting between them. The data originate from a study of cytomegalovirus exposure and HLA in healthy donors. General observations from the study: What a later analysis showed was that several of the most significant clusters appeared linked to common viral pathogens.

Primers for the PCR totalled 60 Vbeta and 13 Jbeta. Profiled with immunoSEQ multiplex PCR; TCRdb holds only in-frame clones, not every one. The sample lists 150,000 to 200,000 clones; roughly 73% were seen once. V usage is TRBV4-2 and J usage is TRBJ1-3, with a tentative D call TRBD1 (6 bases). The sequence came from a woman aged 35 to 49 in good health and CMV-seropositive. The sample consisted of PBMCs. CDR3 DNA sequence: TGTGCCAGCAGCCAAGATTTACAGGGTTTCTCTGGAAACACCATATATTTT. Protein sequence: CASSQDLQGFSGNTIYF.